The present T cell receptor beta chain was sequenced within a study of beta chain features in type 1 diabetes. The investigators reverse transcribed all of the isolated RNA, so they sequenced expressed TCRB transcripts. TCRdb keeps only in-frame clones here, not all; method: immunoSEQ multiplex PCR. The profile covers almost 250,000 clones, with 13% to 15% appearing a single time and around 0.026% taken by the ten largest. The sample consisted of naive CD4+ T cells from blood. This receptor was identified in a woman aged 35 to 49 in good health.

In nucleotides, the CDR3 is TGTGCCAGCAGAATCCAGGAAATGAACACTGAAGCTTTCTTT. Protein: CASRIQEMNTEAFF. This chain connects TRBV6-5 to TRBJ1-1; no reliable D call. From germline, CDR1 is MNHEY and CDR2 SVGAGI. The ends were cut back, 6 bases at V and 0 bases at J, with 11 bases in the middle. The CDR3 runs 14 residues.